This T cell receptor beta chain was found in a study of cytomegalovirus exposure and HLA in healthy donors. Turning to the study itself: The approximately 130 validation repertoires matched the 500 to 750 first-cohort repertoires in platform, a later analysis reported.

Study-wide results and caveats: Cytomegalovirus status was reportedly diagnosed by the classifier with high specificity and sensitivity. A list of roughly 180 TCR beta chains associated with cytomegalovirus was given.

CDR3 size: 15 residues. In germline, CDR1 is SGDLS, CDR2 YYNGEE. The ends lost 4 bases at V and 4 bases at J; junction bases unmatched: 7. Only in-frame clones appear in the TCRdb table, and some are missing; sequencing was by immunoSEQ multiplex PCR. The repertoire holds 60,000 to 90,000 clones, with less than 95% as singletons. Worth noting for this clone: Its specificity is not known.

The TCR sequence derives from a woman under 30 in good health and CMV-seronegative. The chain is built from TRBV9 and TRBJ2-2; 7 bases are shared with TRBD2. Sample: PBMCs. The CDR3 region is CASSPWGGSTGELFF. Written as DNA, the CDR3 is TGTGCCAGCAGCCCGTGGGGGGGTTCCACCGGGGAGCTGTTTTTT.